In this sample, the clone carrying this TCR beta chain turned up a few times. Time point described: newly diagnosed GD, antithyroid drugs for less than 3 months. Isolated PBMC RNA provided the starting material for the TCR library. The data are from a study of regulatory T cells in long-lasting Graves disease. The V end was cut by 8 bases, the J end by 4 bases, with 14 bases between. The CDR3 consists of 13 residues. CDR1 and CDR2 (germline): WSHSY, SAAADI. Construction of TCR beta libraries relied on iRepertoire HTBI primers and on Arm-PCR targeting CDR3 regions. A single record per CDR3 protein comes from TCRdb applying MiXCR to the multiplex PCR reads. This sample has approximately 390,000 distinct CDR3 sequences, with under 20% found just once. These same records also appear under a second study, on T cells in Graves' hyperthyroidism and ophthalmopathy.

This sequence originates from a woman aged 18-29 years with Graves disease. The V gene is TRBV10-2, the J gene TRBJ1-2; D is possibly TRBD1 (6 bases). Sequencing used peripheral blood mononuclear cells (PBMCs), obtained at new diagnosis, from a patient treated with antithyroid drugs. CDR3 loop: CASGTGSGYGYTF. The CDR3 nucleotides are TGCGCCAGCGGTACAGGGTCGGGCTATGGCTACACCTTC.